The 28 T cell receptor beta chains below all came from one sample that was sequenced in a study of T cell repertoires in aging, cancer and after chemotherapy. Amplification of TCR beta used genomic DNA extracted from peripheral blood. Rearranged V-D-J TRB sequences were amplified with a mixed TRB-A/B primer pool. Each CDR3 protein is one row after TCRdb ran MiXCR on the multiplex PCR reads. The sample shows approximately 5,000 distinct CDR3 sequences, less than 75% of them seen only once. Sequencing was carried out using blood. These receptors were taken from a human donor with a solid tumor.

In this sample, this clonotype turned up a few times. The V and J genes are TRBV7-2 and TRBJ1-6; 8 nucleotides line up with TRBD1. Per the germline V gene, CDR1 is SGHTA and CDR2 is FQGNSA. This CDR3 has 14 residues. Trimming cost V 7 bases and J 9 bases; bases outside gene matches: 8. This chain's CDR3 is CASTSQGAGSPLHF. The CDR3 DNA is TGTGCCAGCACGTCTCAGGGGGCGGGTTCACCCCTCCACTTT. Complete variable domain (other parts from reference TRBV7-2 and TRBJ1-6): GAGVSQSPSNKVTEKGKDVELRCDPISGHTALYWYRQSLGQGLEFLIYFQGNSAPDKSGLPSDRFSAERTGGSVSTLTIQRTQQEDSAVYLCASTSQGAGSPLHFGNGTRLTVT.

The chain combines TRBV7-2 with TRBJ1-1; D remains unclear. This CDR3 region has 15 residues. Trimming stripped 5 bases from V and 1 base from J, with 14 bases between. Germline-derived CDR1 and CDR2 are SGHTA and FQGNSA. The CDR3 nucleotides read TGTGCCAGCAGCCCCCACCAAGACCGGAACACTGAAGCTTTCTTT. Translating gives CASSPHQDRNTEAFF.

J is TRBJ2-2 and V is TRBV7-6; D unresolved. The CDR3 is 13 amino acids. The germline CDR1 and CDR2 sequences are SGHVS and FNYEAQ. With 1 base removed from V and 7 bases from J, the gap between germline ends came to 7 bases. The CDR3 DNA follows: TGTGCCAGCAGCTTAGGAGCAAACGGGGAGCTGTTTTTT. Translating gives CASSLGANGELFF.

The chain has TRBV7-2 and TRBJ1-2; D unresolved. Trimming removed 1 base from V and 2 bases from J, with 8 bases in between. Germline V lookup: CDR1 SGHTA, CDR2 FQGNSA. The CDR3 is made up of 14 amino acids. CDR3 nucleotides: TGTGCCAGCAGCTTAGTTGGAGGGAACTATGGCTACACCTTC. Translated, it gives CASSLVGGNYGYTF.

A few counts support this clonotype. The chain carries TRBV5-4 and TRBJ1-1; D unresolved. The CDR3 spans 14 residues. The V end lost 0 bases, the J end lost 1 base, and 7 bases lay between the germline ends. The germline CDR1 and CDR2 sequences are SGHNT and YYREEE (reference sequence). CDR3: CASSLEAGNTEAFF. CDR3 DNA sequence: TGTGCCAGCAGCTTGGAGGCAGGGAACACTGAAGCTTTCTTT.

This clonotype has just a few counts. The J gene is TRBJ2-5, the V gene TRBV7-2; D unresolved. CDR1 and CDR2 from the germline V gene are SGHTA and FQGNSA. The CDR3 sequence is 15 residues long. V shed 4 bases and J shed 0 bases, with 12 bases lying between them. CDR3 nucleotide sequence: TGTGCCAGCAGCTCAAGTTCGACCTACCAAGAGACCCAGTACTTC. The encoded protein is CASSSSSTYQETQYF. The full variable domain, completed using reference TRBV7-2 and TRBJ2-5, is GAGVSQSPSNKVTEKGKDVELRCDPISGHTALYWYRQSLGQGLEFLIYFQGNSAPDKSGLPSDRFSAERTGGSVSTLTIQRTQQEDSAVYLCASSSSSTYQETQYFGPGTRLLVL.

The chain employs TRBV19 and TRBJ2-3, with 8 bases fitting TRBD1. With 3 bases clipped from V and 6 bases from J, the junction kept 17 bases outside the gene matches. The CDR3 is 18 amino acids. The V gene's germline CDR1 is LNHDA and CDR2 SQIVND (reference sequence). The CDR3 nucleotides read TGTGCCAGTAGTATTTTGTTTTCAGGGCAGGGGGCGCAGGATACGCAGTATTTT. Translated, it gives CASSILFSGQGAQDTQYF. The variable domain in full, with the rest retrieved from reference TRBV19 and TRBJ2-3, is DGGITQSPKYLFRKEGQNVTLSCEQNLNHDAMYWYRQDPGQGLRLIYYSQIVNDFQKGDIAEGYSVSREKKESFPLTVTSAQKNPTAFYLCASSILFSGQGAQDTQYFGPGTRLTVL.

V usage is TRBV20-1 and J usage is TRBJ2-2; D remains unclear. The CDR3 runs to 12 residues. Per the germline V gene, CDR1 is DFQATT and CDR2 is SNEGSKA (reference sequence). V gave up 5 bases and J gave up 6 bases, with 10 bases separating them. The CDR3 bases are TGCAGTGCTCCCTCGCCAGCCGGGGAGCTGTTTTTT. Translating gives CSAPSPAGELFF.

The count of this clonotype is one. Mismatch with germline at one junction end may stem from a read error. V and J are TRBV5-6 and TRBJ2-5; no definite D call. CDR3 length equals 13 residues. Germline V CDR1 and CDR2: SGHDT, YYEEEE. CDR3 protein: CASSLTPQETQYF. The DNA for the CDR3 is TGCGCCAGCAGCTTGACACCACAAGAGACCCAGTACTTC. The whole variable domain, filled in from reference TRBV5-6 and TRBJ2-5, reads DAGVTQSPTHLIKTRGQQVTLRCSPKSGHDTVSWYQQALGQGPQFIFQYYEEEERQRGNFPDRFSGHQFPNYSSELNVNALLLGDSALYLCASSLTPQETQYFGPGTRLLVL.

Worth noting for this clonotype: Its ends do not fully match the called genes, so a read error is possible. The CDR3 reads CAMSEQFGAGVREQYF. CDR3 DNA sequence: TGTGCCATGAGTGAACAATTCGGAGCGGGAGTGAGAGAGCAGTACTTC. The chain combines TRBV10-3 with TRBJ2-7, with 8 bases aligning to TRBD2. CDR3 length: 16 residues. Germline V lookup: CDR1 ENHRY, CDR2 SYGVKD.

This chain links TRBV27 with TRBJ1-5; D call uncertain. The germline gives CDR1 MNHEY, CDR2 SMNVEV (reference sequence). CDR3 length: 15 residues. Trimming left V 0 bases short and J 1 base short, with 7 bases between. The CDR3 sequence: CASSLSAGSNQPQHF. The CDR3 bases are TGTGCCAGCAGTTTATCCGCTGGGAGCAATCAGCCCCAGCATTTT.

The J gene is TRBJ2-1, the V gene TRBV4-1, with D possibly matching TRBD2 (5 bases). Trimming stripped 0 bases from V and 4 bases from J, with 10 bases between. This CDR3 has 15 residues. Germline loops: CDR1 MGHRA, CDR2 YSYEKL. CDR3 DNA: TGCGCCAGCAGCCAAGACGGCAGCGGATACAATGAGCAGTTCTTC. The encoded protein is CASSQDGSGYNEQFF.

Details on this clonotype: A junction boundary mismatches the germline segment, possibly from a read error. Written as DNA, the CDR3 is TGTGCCAGCAGCTTAGGGCCCCGGAGCTCTGGAAACACCATATATTTT. Residues: CASSLGPRSSGNTIYF. The chain uses TRBV5-1 and TRBJ1-3; D gene uncertain. This CDR3 has 16 residues. The germline gives CDR1 SGHRS, CDR2 YFSETQ.

The chain joins TRBV6-2 or TRBV6-3 to TRBJ1-5; D might be TRBD1 (6 bases). CDR3 size: 15 residues. The V and J ends lost 6 bases and 7 bases respectively, with 19 bases between them. The germline gives CDR1 MNHEY, CDR2 SVGEGT. DNA for the CDR3: TGTGCCAGCAGAAAGGGACAATCTTTCGGGCAGCCCCAGCATTTT. It encodes CASRKGQSFGQPQHF.

This sequence joins TRBV7-9 and TRBJ1-1; 7 bases match TRBD1. This CDR3 region has 14 residues. V gave up 3 bases and J gave up 4 bases; unmatched junction bases: 5. Germline CDR1 is SEHNR and CDR2 is FQNEAQ (reference sequence). The CDR3 protein is CASSFTAGGTEAFF. In nucleotides, the CDR3 is TGTGCCAGCAGCTTTACAGCAGGGGGCACTGAAGCTTTCTTT.

There are a few counts of this clonotype. The rearrangement uses TRBV5-1 and TRBJ1-5; D is perhaps TRBD1 (6 bases). The germline CDR1 and CDR2 sequences are SGHRS and YFSETQ. V was pared by 7 bases and J by 6 bases, with 17 bases between. CDR3 length equals 14 residues. The CDR3 nucleotides are TGCGCCAGCGCTTCACAGGGCGGCGGTCAGCCCCAGCATTTT. This sequence encodes CASASQGGGQPQHF.

The chain employs TRBV5-5 and TRBJ1-1; 9 bases agree with TRBD1. Looked up from germline, CDR1 is SGHKS and CDR2 is YYEKEE (reference sequence). The CDR3 runs 16 residues. V lost 5 bases and J lost 1; bases outside the gene matches: 9. The CDR3 bases are TGTGCCAGCAGAAGGGACGGACAGGGGCGGAACACTGAAGCTTTCTTT. It codes for CASRRDGQGRNTEAFF.

V and J are TRBV15 and TRBJ1-4; TRBD1 is a possible D gene (5 bases). Trimming left V 0 bases short and J 7 bases short, with 15 bases between. CDR1 and CDR2 (germline): LNHNV, YYDKDF (reference sequence). The CDR3 loop spans 16 amino acids. CDR3 loop: CATSRDGGDGPEKLFF. The CDR3 bases are TGTGCCACCAGCAGAGATGGAGGGGATGGTCCTGAAAAACTGTTTTTT. Together with reference TRBV15 and TRBJ1-4, the CDR3 gives the full variable domain: DAMVIQNPRYQVTQFGKPVTLSCSQTLNHNVMYWYQQKSSQAPKLLFHYYDKDFNNEADTPDNFQSRRPNTSFCFLDIRSPGLGDTAMYLCATSRDGGDGPEKLFFGSGTQLSVL.

The rearrangement uses TRBV29-1 and TRBJ1-2; 7 bases match TRBD1. Germline V gives CDR1 SQVTM, CDR2 ANQGSEA. The J segment lost 2 bases and the V segment lost 7 bases, leaving 7 bases of the junction unmatched. The CDR3 consists of 13 residues. For the CDR3, the DNA is TGCAGCGCCCACAGGGGCAGAAACTATGGCTACACCTTC. This translates into CSAHRGRNYGYTF.

In its sample, this clonotype was seen once. J is TRBJ2-7 and V is TRBV20-1; 13 bases match TRBD2. J gave up 4 bases and V 4 bases, and 4 bases lay outside the gene matches. The CDR3 has 14 residues. Germline CDR1 DFQATT, CDR2 SNEGSKA (reference sequence). In nucleotides, the CDR3 is TGCAGTGCTATGACTAGCGGGGGGCTATACGAGCAGTACTTC. Its protein product is CSAMTSGGLYEQYF.

As DNA, the CDR3 is TGTGCCAGCAGTTACAGGGGGCAGGGGAATCAGCCCCAGCATTTT. Translating it yields CASSYRGQGNQPQHF. J is TRBJ1-5 and V is TRBV12-3 or TRBV12-4, with 9 bases aligning to TRBD1. With V trimmed by 4 bases and J by 4 bases, 5 bases remained unmatched. The CDR3 is 15 amino acids.

This clonotype was observed a handful of times. CDR3 loop: CASSRDLSQPQHF. The CDR3 DNA reads as TGTGCCAGCAGTCGGGACCTCAGCCAGCCCCAGCATTTT. The rearrangement links TRBV6-5 to TRBJ1-5, with D perhaps TRBD1 (5 bases). Trimming stripped 5 bases from V and 7 bases from J, with 12 bases between. The CDR3 consists of 13 residues. Germline V gene lookup returns CDR1 MNHEY and CDR2 SVGAGI.

The gene calls are TRBV4-3 and TRBJ1-2; D call uncertain. Germline assignment: CDR1 LGHNA and CDR2 YSLEER. The germline V and J ends were trimmed by 1 base and 7 bases, with 13 bases remaining between them. The CDR3 has 14 residues. CDR3 sequence: CASSQVPPYRGYTF. CDR3 nucleotide sequence: TGCGCCAGCAGCCAAGTTCCTCCGTACCGTGGCTACACCTTC.

V and J are TRBV19 and TRBJ1-1, with TRBD1 as a possible D gene (6 bases). CDR1 is LNHDA, CDR2 SQIVND, per germline (reference sequence). The CDR3 consists of 15 residues. V was shortened by 3 bases and J by 0 bases, with 11 bases between the two germline ends. CDR3 in DNA: TGTGCCAGTAGTATTAACAGGGCCATGAACACTGAAGCTTTCTTT. Translating it yields CASSINRAMNTEAFF. The full variable domain, its missing parts supplied by reference TRBV19 and TRBJ1-1, is DGGITQSPKYLFRKEGQNVTLSCEQNLNHDAMYWYRQDPGQGLRLIYYSQIVNDFQKGDIAEGYSVSREKKESFPLTVTSAQKNPTAFYLCASSINRAMNTEAFFGQGTRLTVV.

V usage is TRBV19 and J usage is TRBJ1-2; TRBD1 might be the D (6 bases). CDR1 LNHDA and CDR2 SQIVND come from the germline V gene (reference sequence). Trimming left V 6 bases short and J 9 bases short, with 14 bases between. There are 12 residues in the CDR3. The CDR3, as DNA: TGTGCCAGTAGCCCCGGGACATATAGCTACACCTTC. It encodes CASSPGTYSYTF. Supplemented by reference TRBV19 and TRBJ1-2, the full variable domain reads DGGITQSPKYLFRKEGQNVTLSCEQNLNHDAMYWYRQDPGQGLRLIYYSQIVNDFQKGDIAEGYSVSREKKESFPLTVTSAQKNPTAFYLCASSPGTYSYTFGSGTRLTVV.

A single count supports this clonotype. The rearrangement uses TRBV7-9 and TRBJ2-7; D is unclear. Germline values: CDR1 SEHNR, CDR2 FQNEAQ (reference sequence). Between the trimmed V and J ends, which lost 6 bases and 0 bases, there was a span of 6 bases. The CDR3 is made up of 12 amino acids. CDR3 in DNA: TGTGCCAGCAGTCCGAGCTCCTACGAGCAGTACTTC. It yields the protein CASSPSSYEQYF. Filled out from reference TRBV7-9 and TRBJ2-7, the complete variable domain reads DTGVSQNPRHKITKRGQNVTFRCDPISEHNRLYWYRQTLGQGPEFLTYFQNEAQLEKSRLLSDRFSAERPKGSFSTLEIQRTEQGDSAMYLCASSPSSYEQYFGPGTRLTVT.

The chain combines TRBV19 with TRBJ1-2; 8 bases are shared with TRBD1. Trimming removed 5 bases from V and 4 bases from J; junction bases left unmatched: 6. Germline V CDR1 and CDR2: LNHDA, SQIVND (reference sequence). CDR3 length equals 14 residues. CDR3 residues: CASSAGQGGYGYTF. The DNA for the CDR3 is TGTGCCAGTAGTGCTGGACAGGGTGGCTATGGCTACACCTTC.

J is TRBJ1-4 and V is TRBV19; D perhaps matches TRBD1 (6 bases). V was cut by 1 base and J by 5 bases, with 11 bases left in between. The CDR3 sequence is 15 residues long. Looked up from germline, CDR1 is LNHDA and CDR2 is SQIVND (reference sequence). The CDR3 sequence is CASSIVDRRNEKLFF. The CDR3 nucleotides are TGTGCCAGTAGTATAGTAGACAGGCGGAATGAAAAACTGTTTTTT. Drawing the rest from reference TRBV19 and TRBJ1-4, the complete variable domain is DGGITQSPKYLFRKEGQNVTLSCEQNLNHDAMYWYRQDPGQGLRLIYYSQIVNDFQKGDIAEGYSVSREKKESFPLTVTSAQKNPTAFYLCASSIVDRRNEKLFFGSGTQLSVL.